The 22 T cell receptor beta chains below all came from one sample that was sequenced in a study of blood T cell repertoires in COVID-19. Sequencing used immunoSEQ multiplex PCR; TCRdb keeps in-frame clones, though not all of them. The sample includes around 400,000 clones, around 87% seen only once; the top ten take more than 9%. Sequencing was performed on peripheral blood. These receptors originate from a woman in her twenties or thirties with COVID-19, enrolled during active disease.

The chain employs TRBV4-2 and TRBJ2-7, with a weak D call TRBD2 (5 bases). Deletions cut 0 bases from V and 5 bases from J, with 14 bases between. Germline assignment: CDR1 LGHNA and CDR2 YNFKEQ. This CDR3 is 15 amino acids long. The CDR3 region has the DNA TGTGCCAGCAGCCAAGATCAGGTGGACTTCAACGAGCAGTACTTC. This codes for CASSQDQVDFNEQYF.

This rearrangement joins TRBV15 to TRBJ1-5, with 10 bases that match TRBD1. The germline V gene encodes CDR1 LNHNV and CDR2 YYDKDF (reference sequence). After removal of 3 bases from V and 6 bases from J, the junction contained 5 bases not matched to a gene. The length of the CDR3 is 15 residues. The CDR3 DNA reads as TGTGCCACCAGCAGGAGACAGGGGGCAAGTCAGCCCCAGCATTTT. Protein product: CATSRRQGASQPQHF.

CDR3 protein: CASSLGLSPATSTDTQYF. The CDR3 DNA sequence: TGTGCCAGCAGTTTAGGGTTATCCCCAGCGACTAGCACAGATACGCAGTATTTT. The genes are TRBV28 and TRBJ2-3; D is unclear. Germline V lookup: CDR1 MDHEN, CDR2 SYDVKM. Trimming took off 2 bases at V and 0 bases at J, with 18 bases between the two ends. The CDR3 has 18 amino acids.

This clone came up once. The chain couples TRBV7-2 to TRBJ2-6, with 7 bases identical to TRBD2. Germline assignment: CDR1 SGHTA and CDR2 FQGNSA. The V segment lost 1 base and the J segment 3 bases; nucleotides outside the gene matches: 3. The CDR3 is 16 residues long. The CDR3 nucleotides read TGTGCCAGCAGCTTAGGTGCGGGGGTTGGGGCCAACGTCCTGACTTTC. This translates into CASSLGAGVGANVLTF.

The genes are TRBV27 and TRBJ2-3, with D tentatively TRBD1 (6 bases). CDR1 is MNHEY, CDR2 SMNVEV, per germline (reference sequence). There are 14 residues in the CDR3. The V end lost 2 bases, the J end lost 2 bases, and 8 bases lay between the germline ends. The CDR3 nucleotides read TGTGCCAGCAGTTTAGACAGGACCACAGATACGCAGTATTTT. Translated: CASSLDRTTDTQYF.

This chain uses TRBV9 with TRBJ1-3; D is undetermined. The V end was cut by 8 bases, the J end by 4 bases, with 13 bases between. Germline CDR1 and CDR2: SGDLS and YYNGEE. The CDR3 consists of 13 residues. CDR3 nucleotide sequence: TGTGCCAGTGGCGGAACTCAGGGAAACACCATATATTTT. This sequence encodes CASGGTQGNTIYF.

V gene TRBV30 combines with J gene TRBJ2-2, with 8 bases that match TRBD2. CDR1 is GTSNPN and CDR2 is SVGIG in the germline V gene (reference sequence). The V gene end was trimmed by 7 bases and the J gene end by 5 bases; junction bases not matched to a gene: 6. The length of the CDR3 is 13 residues. For the CDR3, the DNA is TGTGCCTACGGGAGGGCTAATACCGGGGAGCTGTTTTTT. Encoded protein: CAYGRANTGELFF.

The J gene is TRBJ2-1, the V gene TRBV7-9; 15 nucleotides agree with TRBD2. V trimming: 5 bases; J trimming: 7 bases; junction bases outside the gene matches: 6. CDR1 is SEHNR and CDR2 is FQNEAQ in the germline V gene (reference sequence). The CDR3 has 16 amino acids. The CDR3 bases are TGTGCCAGCAGCCGTCCGGGACTAGCGGGAGGTAATGAGCAGTTCTTC. Translating it yields CASSRPGLAGGNEQFF.

The J gene is TRBJ1-5, the V gene TRBV12-5; a weak D match, TRBD1 (6 bases). CDR1 is LGHNT, CDR2 FRNRAP, per germline. The CDR3 consists of 14 residues. Trimming stripped 5 bases from V and 0 bases from J, with 8 bases between. The CDR3, as DNA: TGTGCTAGTGGTCAACAGGGTAGCAATCAGCCCCAGCATTTT. Amino acid sequence: CASGQQGSNQPQHF.

The chain employs TRBV6-4 and TRBJ2-3; 8 nucleotides match TRBD1. The germline V gene has CDR1 MRHNA and CDR2 SNTAGT. The V and J ends lost 3 bases and 4 bases, in that order; junction bases with no gene match: 9. The length of the CDR3 is 16 residues. CDR3: CASSESTGAGADTQYF. The CDR3 DNA is TGTGCCAGCAGTGAGTCGACAGGGGCAGGGGCAGATACGCAGTATTTT.

The V gene is TRBV7-2, the J gene TRBJ2-5, with 8 bases aligning to TRBD2. The germline V gene has CDR1 SGHTA and CDR2 FQGNSA. The CDR3 has 14 amino acids. The junction had 3 bases not matched to a gene; V was cut back by 1 base and J by 5 bases. The CDR3 is CASSLVPSGETQYF. The CDR3 bases are TGTGCCAGCAGCTTAGTGCCTAGCGGGGAGACCCAGTACTTC.

This chain connects TRBV10-3 to TRBJ2-7, with a weak D call TRBD2 (6 bases). Trimming cost V 10 bases and J 4 bases, with 17 bases left between them. There are 13 residues in the CDR3. The germline CDR1 and CDR2 sequences are ENHRY and SYGVKD. The CDR3 region has the DNA TGTGCCACCACGCGGGACTCGAGTTACGAGCAGTACTTC. Residues: CATTRDSSYEQYF.

On this clone itself: Other DNA variants within this sample encode the same CDR3. The V and J genes are TRBV27 and TRBJ1-5; D is possibly TRBD1 (5 bases). The ends were cut back, 2 bases at V and 6 bases at J, with 17 bases in the middle. The germline V gene has CDR1 MNHEY and CDR2 SMNVEV (reference sequence). This CDR3 is built from 16 residues. The DNA for the CDR3 is TGTGCCAGCAGTTTACATCGCGGGACGGGGGTTCAGCCCCAGCATTTT. Translation gives CASSLHRGTGVQPQHF.

The CDR3 sequence is CAGKQGIVTGELFF. CDR3 bases: TGTGCCGGAAAACAGGGGATAGTCACCGGGGAGCTGTTTTTT. This chain joins TRBV2 and TRBJ2-2; 7 nucleotides match TRBD1. V lost 11 bases, J lost 4 bases, and 10 bases stayed unmatched. Germline CDR1 is SNHLY and CDR2 is FYNNEI. CDR3 length: 14 amino acids.

The V and J genes are TRBV28 and TRBJ2-7; 9 bases are a match to TRBD1. V was pared by 5 bases and J by 1 base, with 6 bases of the junction left unmatched. Germline CDR1 reads MDHEN; CDR2 reads SYDVKM. The CDR3 loop spans 15 amino acids. CDR3 sequence: CASSRTGALSYEQYF. The CDR3 nucleotides read TGTGCCAGCAGTCGGACAGGGGCTTTGTCCTACGAGCAGTACTTC. The full variable domain, with the rest looked up from reference TRBV28 and TRBJ2-7, is DVKVTQSSRYLVKRTGEKVFLECVQDMDHENMFWYRQDPGLGLRLIYFSYDVKMKEKGDIPEGYSVSREKKERFSLILESASTNQTSMYLCASSRTGALSYEQYFGPGTRLTVT.

Only a few counts were recorded for this clone. The chain combines TRBV5-4 with TRBJ2-3; 12 positions agree with TRBD2. This CDR3 has 16 amino acids. Trimming cost V 4 bases and J 4 bases; bases outside gene matches: 7. The germline V gene encodes CDR1 SGHNT and CDR2 YYREEE (reference sequence). This CDR3 is CASSQRTSGIADTQYF. CDR3 sequence (DNA): TGTGCCAGCAGCCAGCGGACTAGCGGGATCGCAGATACGCAGTATTTT.

The CDR3: CASSVGSGAGNTIYF. Written as DNA, the CDR3 is TGTGCCAGCAGCGTAGGGTCCGGGGCTGGAAACACCATATATTTT. This sequence joins TRBV9 and TRBJ1-3; no reliable D call. Germline CDR1 and CDR2: SGDLS and YYNGEE. The CDR3 runs to 15 residues. V was trimmed by 0 bases and J by 2 bases, leaving 9 bases between them.

The chain recombines TRBV6-5 with TRBJ2-3; D is unresolved. Trimming cost V 2 bases and J 6 bases, with 9 bases left between them. Germline assignment: CDR1 MNHEY and CDR2 SVGAGI. The CDR3 sequence is 13 residues long. In nucleotides, the CDR3 is TGTGCCAGCAGTTACCCCTCTTCCGATACGCAGTATTTT. Translating gives CASSYPSSDTQYF.

The sample holds a few counts of this clone. The rearrangement links TRBV19 to TRBJ2-3, with D tentatively TRBD2 (6 bases). CDR1 is LNHDA, CDR2 SQIVND, per germline (reference sequence). The CDR3 sequence is 13 residues long. V lost 7 bases, J lost 1 base, and 9 bases lay in between. The CDR3 coding sequence is TGTGCCAGTAAAAGGAGGGGCACAGATACGCAGTATTTT. Protein: CASKRRGTDTQYF.

The chain combines TRBV5-6 with TRBJ1-2, with 7 bases that match TRBD1. V lost 4 bases and J lost 3; bases outside the gene matches: 9. This CDR3 spans 15 amino acids. The germline V gene encodes CDR1 SGHDT and CDR2 YYEEEE. CDR3 DNA sequence: TGTGCCAGCAGCCCAGCGACAGGGCGGGACTATGGCTACACCTTC. Residues: CASSPATGRDYGYTF.

V and J are TRBV15 and TRBJ1-2; a possible D gene is TRBD1 (5 bases). This CDR3 spans 14 amino acids. The germline V gene encodes CDR1 LNHNV and CDR2 YYDKDF (reference sequence). The ends were cut back, 0 bases at V and 8 bases at J, with 13 bases in the middle. The CDR3 nucleotides are TGTGCCACCAGCAGAGATGTAGGGGCGAGGGGCTACACCTTC. Translation gives CATSRDVGARGYTF.

The chain's CDR3 is CASSLGQGPYNEQFF. CDR3 in DNA: TGCGCCAGCAGCCTTGGACAGGGCCCCTACAATGAGCAGTTCTTC. The chain is built from TRBV4-1 and TRBJ2-1; 8 bases match TRBD1. This CDR3 has 15 residues. Germline V CDR1 and CDR2: MGHRA, YSYEKL. Trimming removed 4 bases from V and 2 bases from J; junction bases left unmatched: 4.